Sequencing of this T cell receptor beta chain was carried out in a study of T cell clones after liver transplantation. Across the whole study: Blood was drawn pre-transplant, before withdrawal, and after full or failed withdrawal.

CDR1 is SGHAT and CDR2 is FQNNGV in the germline V gene. The CDR3 spans 17 residues. The table came from immunoSEQ multiplex PCR; TCRdb's copy has only in-frame clones and leaves some out. The sample includes around 51,000 clones, around 85% seen only once; the top ten take around 15%. Sorting of unstimulated PBMCs yielded separate CD3+CD4+ and CD3+CD8+ fractions. A few counts support this clone. Its antigen is as yet unknown. A junction boundary mismatches the germline segment, possibly from a read error. This same CDR3 is encoded by further DNA sequences in the sample. Overall study findings and caveats: Graft donor-reactive T cells may have migrated into the graft rather than being deleted. Compared with third party-reactive sequences, donor-reactive ones declined more, independent of withdrawal success.

The receptor was derived from a human patient who received a liver transplant. Some T cells may be provided by the graft donor. Specimen: CD8+ T cells from blood, collected 12 months after liver transplant. V usage is TRBV11-2 and J usage is TRBJ2-1; 8 nucleotides match TRBD2. The CDR3 sequence: CASSHIARAGARDEQFF. CDR3 nucleotides: TGCGCCAGCAGCCACATTGCCAGAGCGGGAGCTAGAGATGAGCAGTTCTTC.